What follows is one T cell receptor beta chain and its context. Its recognized antigen is unknown. Base qualities are not provided; no much larger clone lies one nucleotide away. This specimen belongs to a study of cytomegalovirus exposure and HLA in healthy donors (dated by TCRdb to 2016 to 2017). Looking at the study overall: In an earlier analysis of approximately 640 of the donors, approximately 300 Gb of sequence data and some 120 million unique TCR beta sequences from about 179 million T cells were reported. Roughly 320 gigabases of sequencing data and tens of millions of unique TCR sequences made up an early release that covered 500 to 700 HLA-typed donors. Of the approximately 400 genotyped donors, approximately 82% fell in the genetic ancestry cluster associated with self-reported Caucasian donors. The study was designed to test whether signatures of past pathogen exposure could be identified by cataloging public T cell receptors. The study used immunosequencing to profile the T cell repertoires of around 600 subjects and linked those repertoires to cytomegalovirus serostatus. Besides the first cohort of roughly 640 subjects, a separate validation cohort made up of 120 different subjects was used. The study combined high-throughput TCR immunosequencing, statistical association of individual TCRs with disease status, and machine learning to predict cytomegalovirus infection status. A later analysis re-examined previously published TCR beta repertoires from more than 600 donors and added high-resolution HLA genotyping to investigate patterns of TCR occurrence. Rather than using new phenotypic data, the later analysis identified candidate immune exposures from TCR beta sequences and from how often those sequences occurred across donors. In an earlier analysis of 500 to 650 of the donors, high-throughput TCR beta sequencing was used to judge whether each TCR beta V gene segment behaved as functional or pseudogenic. Donor age, sex, ethnicity and CMV serostatus were collected together with the repertoire data. In a later genetic analysis, genome-wide SNP genotypes for about three fifths of the roughly 670 donors were used, and that subset was treated as a discovery cohort. All discovery cohort repertoires had been generated using a single sequencing platform. Class I and class II HLA loci were covered by the typing at four-digit resolution. The number of typed donors differed by locus: about 629-630 for A, B, C, DRB1 and DQB1; approximately 520 for DQA1; 606 for DPA1; and 400 to 480 for DPB1. About five DR-DQ haplotypes were treated as single units for association and clustering because of strong linkage in the cohort. Among roughly 400 genotyped donors of the cohort, an average of around 220,000 unique TCR beta nucleotide sequences was sequenced per donor, of which about 20% were non-productive. Overall study outcomes, separate from this receptor: HLA typing was unavailable for some donors at each locus, so association tests used only the typed subset. Assigning TCR associations to individual alleles was difficult when HLA alleles, especially DR and DQ, strongly co-occurred. In a later analysis, most CMV-associated TCR beta chains were found to appear HLA-restricted, with HLA associations seemingly driven largely by CMV exposure. For the cohort, immune exposure information was limited to CMV serostatus. While some public TCRs were present in many individuals, most TCR sequences turned up only very rarely across donors. In vitro tests confirmed that a few of the cytomegalovirus-associated TCR beta chains recognize cytomegalovirus antigens. In a later genetic analysis, fewer N-insertions in productive TCRs were reported among donors in an Asian-associated ancestry cluster than the approximately 630-donor mean. A further reported finding was that TCR beta sequences accurately predicted the HLA-A and HLA-B alleles for most subjects in the first cohort. In both the original and validation cohorts, the classifier was reported to diagnose cytomegalovirus status with high specificity and sensitivity. Broadly in line with IMGT annotations, most TCR beta V segments showed up in productive rearrangements about 90% or about 30% of the time in an earlier analysis of around 550 of the donors. This cohort had only TCR beta chains sequenced, and the lack of alpha or paired-chain data limited which features could be detected. A cluster of highly shared sequence variants was judged likely to be a technical artifact of the sequencing pipeline. The authors suggested that the approach could potentially be extended to other disease states and immunological phenotypes. Some IMGT-functional V segments, including TRBV6-2 and TRBV6-3, could not be distinguished by the 87-base-pair reads and were therefore excluded. Sequencing depth was assumed to be roughly uniform across donors in the presence/absence analyses, though that assumption may not hold. A later analysis reported that several top co-occurrence clusters appeared linked to parvovirus B19, influenza, CMV and Epstein-Barr virus. A later analysis found that TCR association rates varied across HLA loci, with DRB1 alleles showing the most associated TCRs and HLA-C alleles the fewest. A later analysis found that HLA-associated TCR beta chains were more clonally expanded and had lower generation probabilities than equally common non-associated chains. In a later analysis, some 18,000 TCR beta sequences were associated with specific HLA alleles at a false discovery rate of 0.05. Because counts were too low, around 18 rarely observed V segments, including chromosome 9 orphons, were left out of the earlier analysis of some 600 of the donors. Linkage disequilibrium might explain the correlated functional status among segregating V segments, but an unknown experimental factor could not be excluded. An association between a missense DCLRE1C variant and V-gene and J-gene trimming of TCR beta chains was found in a later genetic analysis and replicated in an independent cohort. The study listed 150 to 200 TCR beta chains as associated with cytomegalovirus.

The germline V gene encodes CDR1 MNHNS and CDR2 SASEGT. From cysteine to phenylalanine, the CDR3 is 11 amino acids long. The read is trimmed to its CDR3 DNA, 33 bases read in frame from base 1. V loses 6 bases of germline sequence and J loses 7 bases, and the interval between the two ends is 9 bases. The library was produced with the immunoSEQ multiplex PCR assay. The multiplex PCR relied on a mix of 60 forward primers for TCR Vbeta segments and 13 reverse primers for TCR Jbeta segments. Amplification of the CDR3 region of rearranged TCR beta genes was performed with a multiplex PCR assay on genomic DNA. Amplified TCR beta libraries were sequenced as 87-base-pair reads on the Illumina HiSeq System. The source study handled its data this way. A later analysis tallied around 82 million unique TCR beta chains across the 666 repertoires, and approximately 11 million of those chains were shared by two or more donors. A nearest-neighbor algorithm error-corrected the raw reads and collapsed the reads into unique sequences, merging closely related sequences to remove PCR and sequencing errors. Alignment of CDR3 sequences to IMGT reference sequences was used to assign V, D and J gene segments. For a sequence to be retained, a match of at least six nucleotides to both a V gene segment and a J gene segment was required. A rearrangement counted as productive if the CDR3 had no stop codons and remained in frame with V and J, and every other rearrangement counted as non-productive. Following IMGT convention, CDR3 was defined as the stretch from the second conserved V-encoded cysteine up to the conserved J-encoded phenylalanine. The earlier analysis of about 620 of the donors excluded sequences that lacked an unambiguous match to a single V gene segment. In an earlier analysis of some 590 of the donors, a V segment was called functional when productive rearrangements were above 56.7%, and segregating when the standard deviation between donors exceeded 5%. A statistical classification framework was built for diagnosing cytomegalovirus status from the catalog of TCR beta chain sequences. In a later analysis, V and J genes were assigned by comparing TCR nucleotide sequences against IMGT/GENE-DB human TR gene sequences. In a later analysis, CDR3 sequences and most-parsimonious VDJ recombination scenarios were assigned using the TCRdist pipeline. In a later analysis, every TCR beta chain was defined by the combination of its CDR3 amino acid sequence and its V-gene family, and reads without a unique V-gene family were dropped. To address suspected cross-contamination and a sequencing artifact, a later analysis removed a few hundred highly shared, low-generation-probability nucleotide sequences. A later analysis calculated a clonal expansion index for each public chain from normalized within-repertoire ranks of inferred template counts. Generation probabilities in a later analysis came from a VDJ recombination model fitted to out-of-frame rearrangements, and those results were checked against IGoR. In a later analysis, hypergeometric tests were used to score TCR-TCR, TCR-HLA and TCR-CMV co-occurrence, with a repertoire-size bias correction applied to TCR pairs. In a later analysis, false discovery rates were estimated by permuting HLA or CMV assignments 20 times. In a later analysis, co-occurring TCRs were grouped with DBSCAN, and TCRdist sequence similarity was added when clustering was performed within HLA-allele-positive subsets. For co-occurrence clustering, repertoires with fewer than 30,000 or more than 120,000 public chains were excluded, along with five repertoires with anomalous nucleotide sharing. TCRdb took over this immuneACCESS table, retaining in-frame rearrangements with V and J assigned. Such tables are incomplete; in checked studies, under half of the missing clones stem from an unresolved V gene, and the remainder is unexplained. For V, J and clone size, that table is used; D and trimming come from the DNA. The sample table holds under 250,000 clones, of which around 81% were seen once. Of the sample, roughly 7.4% falls within the top ten clones.

The cohort comprised around 690 healthy bone marrow donors. At the time of sampling, all cohort members were nominally healthy, though unrecorded immune exposures were likely present. The donor was CMV seropositive and belonged to the group of 250 to 300 seropositive cohort members. A peripheral blood sample was provided by each donor, and peripheral blood mononuclear cells were used for TCR beta sequencing. The Qiagen DNeasy Blood Extraction Kit was used to extract genomic DNA from the blood cell samples. The TCR sequence derives from a woman aged 60-75 years in good health and CMV-seropositive. The sample was PBMCs. The rearrangement joined TRBV6-1 to TRBJ2-5, with no confident D gene call. CDR3 loop: CASRESLTQYF. The base sequence is TGTGCCAGCAGGGAATCCCTGACCCAGTACTTC.